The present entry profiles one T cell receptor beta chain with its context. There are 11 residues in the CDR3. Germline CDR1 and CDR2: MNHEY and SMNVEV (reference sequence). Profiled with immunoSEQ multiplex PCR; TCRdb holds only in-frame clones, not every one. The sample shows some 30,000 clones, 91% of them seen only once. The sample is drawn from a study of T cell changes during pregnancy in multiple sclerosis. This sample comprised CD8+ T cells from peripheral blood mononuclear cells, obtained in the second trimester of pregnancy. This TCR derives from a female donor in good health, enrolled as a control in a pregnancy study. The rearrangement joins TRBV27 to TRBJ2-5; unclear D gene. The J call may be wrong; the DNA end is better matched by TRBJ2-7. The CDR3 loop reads CASRGSYEQYF. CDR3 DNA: TGTGCCAGCAGGGGCTCCTACGAGCAGTACTTC.